A single sample gave rise to the 25 T cell receptor beta chains below, sequenced in a study of shared clonotypes between healthy human individuals. TCRdb keeps only in-frame clones here, not all; method: immunoSEQ multiplex PCR. The sample lists about 680,000 clones, roughly 70% occurring once. Sequencing used memory CD4+ T cells sorted from blood. Described subset: CD45RA-negative fraction. All receptors derive from a woman in her thirties in good health.

The V and J genes are TRBV7-8 and TRBJ2-7; D gene unclear. The ends were cut back, 0 bases at V and 3 bases at J, with 6 bases in the middle. Germline CDR1 is SGHVS and CDR2 is FQNEAQ. The CDR3 totals 13 residues. The CDR3 coding sequence is TGTGCCAGCAGCTTAGCGTTAGACTACGAGCAGTACTTC. Its protein product is CASSLALDYEQYF.

This clone has a handful of counts. The gene calls are TRBV28 and TRBJ2-1; 9 bases line up with TRBD2. V lost 2 bases, J lost 2 bases, and 7 bases stayed unmatched. The germline CDR1 and CDR2 sequences are MDHEN and SYDVKM. This CDR3 has 17 amino acids. CDR3 coding DNA: TGTGCCAGCAGTTTAGGGGGTAGCGGGAGTACCTACAATGAGCAGTTCTTC. As protein: CASSLGGSGSTYNEQFF.

This clone was seen only once. Other DNA sequences in this specimen translate into the identical CDR3. The V and J genes are TRBV9 and TRBJ1-2, with a tentative D call TRBD1 (5 bases). Trimming removed 3 bases from V and 2 bases from J, with 11 bases in between. The CDR3 spans 14 residues. Germline V gene data show CDR1 as SGDLS and CDR2 as YYNGEE. CDR3 in amino acids: CASSAGTENYGYTF. For the CDR3, the DNA is TGTGCCAGCAGCGCGGGGACGGAGAACTATGGCTACACCTTC.

The chain couples TRBV28 to TRBJ1-3, with D possibly matching TRBD1 (5 bases). Germline CDR1 and CDR2: MDHEN and SYDVKM. This CDR3 has 14 residues. Trimming removed 10 bases at V and 0 bases at J, with 13 bases between. The CDR3 sequence is CAITPGFSGNTIYF. In nucleotides, the CDR3 is TGTGCCATCACCCCAGGGTTCTCTGGAAACACCATATATTTT.

In its sample, this clone was seen a few times. The chain recombines TRBV19 with TRBJ2-5, with D perhaps TRBD2 (6 bases). With the DNA end fitting TRBJ2-7 better, the J assignment may be wrong. Germline V gives CDR1 LNHDA, CDR2 SQIVND (reference sequence). The CDR3 sequence is 13 residues long. The CDR3 here is CASSRDSDREQYF. The CDR3 DNA reads as TGTGCCAGTAGCCGGGACTCCGACCGCGAGCAGTACTTC.

The J gene is TRBJ2-3, the V gene TRBV11-3, with D tentatively TRBD2 (7 bases). Germline assignment: CDR1 SGHNT and CDR2 YENEEA. Trimming took 1 base from V and 7 from J, leaving 12 bases between them. This CDR3 has 14 amino acids. CDR3 in amino acids: CASSLVAGANTQYF. The DNA of the CDR3 is TGTGCCAGCAGCTTAGTGGCGGGGGCTAATACGCAGTATTTT.

The CDR3 DNA follows: TGTGCCAGTAGTATAGTGGACAGGGGGCAGGCTTTCTTT. Translation gives CASSIVDRGQAFF. This rearrangement joins TRBV19 to TRBJ1-1; the match to TRBD1 covers 11 bases. This CDR3 has 13 residues. Looked up from germline, CDR1 is LNHDA and CDR2 is SQIVND (reference sequence). V lost 1 base, J lost 11 bases, and 3 bases stayed unmatched.

A remark on this clone: Additional DNA sequences in this sample encode the identical CDR3. This chain links TRBV19 with TRBJ2-7; TRBD1 aligns across 9 bases. V lost 10 bases and J lost 3; bases outside the gene matches: 7. Germline loops: CDR1 LNHDA, CDR2 SQIVND (reference sequence). There are 13 residues in the CDR3. The CDR3: CATTGTGNYEQYF. The CDR3 coding sequence is TGTGCCACTACCGGGACAGGGAACTACGAGCAGTACTTC.

The chain combines TRBV5-1 with TRBJ2-5; D tentatively fits TRBD1 or TRBD2 (5 bases each). Trimming pared 4 bases from V and 2 bases from J, leaving 18 bases between. The CDR3 contains 16 residues. Germline values: CDR1 SGHRS, CDR2 YFSETQ. The CDR3 reads CASSRLGVGEQETQYF. CDR3 in DNA: TGCGCCAGCAGCCGCTTAGGGGTCGGGGAACAAGAGACCCAGTACTTC.

The gene calls are TRBV29-1 and TRBJ2-2; maybe TRBD1 (6 bases). Germline V lookup: CDR1 SQVTM, CDR2 ANQGSEA. Trimming left V 5 bases short and J 6 bases short, with 10 bases between. This CDR3 comprises 12 residues. CDR3 in DNA: TGCAGCGTTACACAGGGTGCCGGGGAGCTGTTTTTT. It specifies CSVTQGAGELFF.

The chain carries TRBV6-6 and TRBJ1-4, with D tentatively TRBD1 (5 bases). The germline V gene encodes CDR1 MNHNY and CDR2 SVGAGI (reference sequence). CDR3 length: 14 residues. Trimming cost V 2 bases and J 7 bases, with 11 bases left between them. CDR3 in amino acids: CASSYGAKGEKLFF. The CDR3, as DNA: TGTGCCAGCAGTTACGGGGCAAAGGGTGAAAAACTGTTTTTT.

This clone is a singleton in its sample. V gene TRBV9 combines with J gene TRBJ1-3; TRBD1 is a possible D gene (5 bases). CDR3 size: 16 residues. V lost 2 bases and J 2 bases, leaving 14 bases between the germline ends. Germline assignment: CDR1 SGDLS and CDR2 YYNGEE. Here the CDR3 DNA reads TGTGCCAGCAGCGTTACTGGGCAGGGCCCTGGAAACACCATATATTTT. Protein: CASSVTGQGPGNTIYF.

This chain uses TRBV28 with TRBJ2-1; possible D gene TRBD2, 5 bases. The CDR3 contains 15 residues. Trimming cost V 6 bases and J 5 bases, with 17 bases left between them. Germline loops: CDR1 MDHEN, CDR2 SYDVKM. The CDR3 coding sequence is TGTGCCAGCAGCCTAGGAGCGGATACCAACAATGAGCAGTTCTTC. Translation: CASSLGADTNNEQFF.

V is TRBV28 and J is TRBJ2-2; 13 bases fit TRBD2. V was clipped by 6 bases and J by 6 bases; unmatched bases: 10. This CDR3 region has 17 residues. Germline CDR1 is MDHEN and CDR2 is SYDVKM. The CDR3 is CASSRPRTSGSAGELFF. In DNA form, the CDR3 reads TGTGCCAGCAGCCGACCTCGGACTAGCGGGAGTGCCGGGGAGCTGTTTTTT. Supplemented by reference TRBV28 and TRBJ2-2, the full variable domain reads DVKVTQSSRYLVKRTGEKVFLECVQDMDHENMFWYRQDPGLGLRLIYFSYDVKMKEKGDIPEGYSVSREKKERFSLILESASTNQTSMYLCASSRPRTSGSAGELFFGEGSRLTVL.

This sequence joins TRBV27 and TRBJ1-5, with a tentative D call TRBD1 (6 bases). Trimming stripped 2 bases from V and 5 bases from J, with 13 bases between. From germline, CDR1 is MNHEY and CDR2 SMNVEV (reference sequence). The CDR3 sequence is 15 residues long. In DNA, the CDR3 is TGTGCCAGCAGTTTAATCGCAGGGGTGGATCAGCCCCAGCATTTT. Its translation is CASSLIAGVDQPQHF.

The chain couples TRBV28 to TRBJ2-5; 8 bases agree with TRBD2. V shed 3 bases, J shed 4 bases, and the junction held 7 bases outside the gene matches. The CDR3 extends over 15 amino acids. Germline assignment: CDR1 MDHEN and CDR2 SYDVKM. CDR3: CASSFPSGPGETQYF. CDR3 DNA sequence: TGTGCCAGCAGTTTCCCTAGCGGGCCGGGAGAGACCCAGTACTTC.

V usage is TRBV15 and J usage is TRBJ1-4, with TRBD1 as a possible D gene (6 bases). The CDR3 runs to 16 residues. Germline V CDR1 and CDR2: LNHNV, YYDKDF (reference sequence). Deletions cut 0 bases from V and 3 bases from J, with 11 bases between. CDR3 DNA: TGTGCCACCAGCAGAGATGGCGGACAGTCTAATGAAAAACTGTTTTTT. Translated: CATSRDGGQSNEKLFF. Variable domain in full (rest from reference TRBV15 and TRBJ1-4): DAMVIQNPRYQVTQFGKPVTLSCSQTLNHNVMYWYQQKSSQAPKLLFHYYDKDFNNEADTPDNFQSRRPNTSFCFLDIRSPGLGDTAMYLCATSRDGGQSNEKLFFGSGTQLSVL.

This chain uses TRBV6-1 with TRBJ1-1; 7 nucleotides agree with TRBD1. This CDR3 spans 13 amino acids. Germline-derived CDR1 and CDR2 are MNHNS and SASEGT. J gave up 5 bases and V 4 bases, and 4 bases lay outside the gene matches. Written as DNA, the CDR3 is TGTGCCAGCAGTGCCAGGGGGTCAACTGAAGCTTTCTTT. As protein: CASSARGSTEAFF.

This chain connects TRBV6-1 to TRBJ2-6; D remains ambiguous. Germline V lookup: CDR1 MNHNS, CDR2 SASEGT. The CDR3 contains 15 residues. V lost 1 base to trimming and J lost 3 bases, with 7 bases between them. In DNA form, the CDR3 reads TGTGCCAGCAGTGAAGGGGGTGGTGGGGCCAACGTCCTGACTTTC. Translating it yields CASSEGGGGANVLTF.

CDR3 residues: CASSLARGWLAPYNEQFF. For the CDR3, the DNA is TGTGCCAGCAGCTTAGCGAGGGGTTGGCTAGCGCCTTACAATGAGCAGTTCTTC. This chain joins TRBV7-9 and TRBJ2-1, with a tentative D call TRBD2 (6 bases). V was clipped by 0 bases and J by 4 bases, with 19 bases between them. The CDR3 is 18 amino acids. The germline CDR1 and CDR2 sequences are SEHNR and FQNEAQ (reference sequence).

This chain connects TRBV5-5 to TRBJ2-7; 7 bases line up with TRBD1. V gave up 2 bases and J gave up 5 bases; unmatched junction bases: 4. Germline V CDR1 and CDR2: SGHKS, YYEKEE (reference sequence). The CDR3 covers 13 residues. CDR3 amino acids: CASSFYGTDEQYF. Here the CDR3 DNA reads TGTGCCAGCAGCTTTTACGGGACAGACGAGCAGTACTTC.

This clone occurred a few times. Within the sample, other DNA sequences also encode this same CDR3. The chain combines TRBV18 with TRBJ1-1; TRBD1 is a possible D gene (5 bases). Germline lookup yields CDR1 KGHSH and CDR2 LQKENI. The V and J ends lost 2 bases and 0 bases respectively, with 7 bases between them. This CDR3 has 14 residues. DNA for the CDR3: TGTGCCAGCTCACCAACAGGATTGAACACTGAAGCTTTCTTT. Amino acid sequence: CASSPTGLNTEAFF.

V and J are TRBV28 and TRBJ1-2; D not certain. Deletions cut 2 bases from V and 0 bases from J, with 7 bases between. The CDR3 length is 14 residues. The germline V gene has CDR1 MDHEN and CDR2 SYDVKM. The CDR3 nucleotides read TGTGCCAGCAGTTTAGGCCGAGCTAACTATGGCTACACCTTC. Protein product: CASSLGRANYGYTF.

The chain recombines TRBV6-4 with TRBJ1-3; weak D call: TRBD1 (6 bases). Germline V gene data show CDR1 as MRHNA and CDR2 as SNTAGT. This CDR3 is 14 amino acids long. CDR3 DNA sequence: TGTGCGAGAGGGGGGACTTCTAATGGAAACACCATATATTTT. It specifies CARGGTSNGNTIYF.

V and J are TRBV27 and TRBJ2-7; the D gene is possibly TRBD2 (6 bases). CDR1 is MNHEY, CDR2 SMNVEV, per germline (reference sequence). There are 15 residues in the CDR3. Trimming left V 6 bases short and J 3 bases short, with 18 bases between. CDR3 DNA: TGTGCCAGCAGAAGCCACGGGGACTCAAACTACGAGCAGTACTTC. Encoded protein: CASRSHGDSNYEQYF.